This passage covers 3 T cell receptor beta chains from one sample sequenced in a study of cytomegalovirus exposure and HLA in healthy donors. The assay was immunoSEQ multiplex PCR, and TCRdb's table has in-frame clones only and misses some. The table has some 150,000 clones, more than 85% seen once. The specimen sequenced was PBMCs. The receptor set was obtained from a man between 18 and 29 years old in good health and CMV-seronegative.

V is TRBV7-9 and J is TRBJ2-5, with 10 bases lining up with TRBD2. The CDR3 spans 17 residues. The V gene end was trimmed by 6 bases and the J gene end by 5 bases; junction bases not matched to a gene: 15. In germline, CDR1 is SEHNR, CDR2 FQNEAQ (reference sequence). The CDR3 sequence: CASSPGTSVPAVETQYF. CDR3 nucleotide sequence: TGTGCCAGCAGTCCCGGGACTAGCGTCCCCGCCGTGGAGACCCAGTACTTC.

This clone came up once. One end of the junction varies from germline; a read error may be responsible. This chain connects TRBV11-2 to TRBJ2-5, with 11 bases matching TRBD1. The CDR3 is 15 residues long. Germline CDR1 reads SGHAT; CDR2 reads FQNNGV. This chain's CDR3 is CASSLPGQGVFTRYF. Written as DNA, the CDR3 is TGTGCCAGCAGCTTACCGGGACAGGGGGTTTTCACCCGGTACTTC.

The chain links TRBV5-4 to TRBJ1-1; 7 positions match TRBD1. Germline assignment: CDR1 SGHNT and CDR2 YYREEE (reference sequence). J was trimmed by 1 base and V by 2 bases; bases with no gene match: 5. There are 15 residues in the CDR3. CDR3 sequence (DNA): TGTGCCAGCAGCTTTGGGGACAGATCGAACACTGAAGCTTTCTTT. Translated, it gives CASSFGDRSNTEAFF.